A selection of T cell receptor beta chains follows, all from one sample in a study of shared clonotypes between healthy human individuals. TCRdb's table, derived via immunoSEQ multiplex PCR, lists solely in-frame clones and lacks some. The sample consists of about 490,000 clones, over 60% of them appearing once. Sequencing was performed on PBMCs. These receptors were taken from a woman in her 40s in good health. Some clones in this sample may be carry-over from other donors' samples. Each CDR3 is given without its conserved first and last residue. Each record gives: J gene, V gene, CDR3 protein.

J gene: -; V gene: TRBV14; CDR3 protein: ASSQDSRYTYEQY
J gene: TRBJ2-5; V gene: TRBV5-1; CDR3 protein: ASSLGRGGFPETQY
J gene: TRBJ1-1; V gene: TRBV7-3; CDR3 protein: ASSFGENTEAF
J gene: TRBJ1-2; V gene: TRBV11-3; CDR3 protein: ASSSTGGDGYT
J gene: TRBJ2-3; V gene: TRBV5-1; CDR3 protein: ASSRFRESDTQY
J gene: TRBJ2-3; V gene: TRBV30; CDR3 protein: ACFFTPPTDTQY
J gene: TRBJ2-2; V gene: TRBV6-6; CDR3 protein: ASSQGLETGELF
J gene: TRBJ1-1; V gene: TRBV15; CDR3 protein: ATSREVGRHTEAF
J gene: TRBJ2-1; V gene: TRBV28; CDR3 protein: ASSLDSGYNEQF
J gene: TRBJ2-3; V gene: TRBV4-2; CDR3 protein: ASSQDVGLASSTDTQY
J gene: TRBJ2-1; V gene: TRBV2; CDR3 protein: ATKRTGSVDEQF
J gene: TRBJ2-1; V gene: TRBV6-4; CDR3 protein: ASSETSGGGNEQF
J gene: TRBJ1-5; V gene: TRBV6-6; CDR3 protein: ASSYNSNQPQH
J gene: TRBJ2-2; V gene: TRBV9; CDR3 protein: ASSVDGGGTFTGELF
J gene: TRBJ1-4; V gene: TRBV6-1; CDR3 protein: ASGSEKLF
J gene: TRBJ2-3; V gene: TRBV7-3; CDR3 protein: ASSQPGYTDTQY
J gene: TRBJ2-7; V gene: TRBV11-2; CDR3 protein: ASSLREVLGEQY
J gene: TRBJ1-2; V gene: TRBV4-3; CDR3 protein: ASSPGQGDYGYT
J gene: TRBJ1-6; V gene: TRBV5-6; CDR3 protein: ASSLRGGSYNSPLH
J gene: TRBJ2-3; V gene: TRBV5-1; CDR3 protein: ASSWIEGAGETQGTDTQY
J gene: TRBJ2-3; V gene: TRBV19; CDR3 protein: ASSWTLTDTQY
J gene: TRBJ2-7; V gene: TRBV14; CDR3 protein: ASSQEMDPPFAYEQY
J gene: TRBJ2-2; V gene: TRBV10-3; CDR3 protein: AISQIANTGELF